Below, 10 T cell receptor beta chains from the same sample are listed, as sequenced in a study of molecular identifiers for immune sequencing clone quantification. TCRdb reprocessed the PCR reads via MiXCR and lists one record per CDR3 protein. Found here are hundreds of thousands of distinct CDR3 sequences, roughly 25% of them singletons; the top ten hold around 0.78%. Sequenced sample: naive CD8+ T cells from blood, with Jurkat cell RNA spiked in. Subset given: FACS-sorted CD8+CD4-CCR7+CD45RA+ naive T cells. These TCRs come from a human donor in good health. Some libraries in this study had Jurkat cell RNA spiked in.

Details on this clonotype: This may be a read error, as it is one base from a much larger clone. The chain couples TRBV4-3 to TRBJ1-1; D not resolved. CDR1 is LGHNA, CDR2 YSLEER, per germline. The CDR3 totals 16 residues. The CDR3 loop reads CAGSQELSGPPTEAFF. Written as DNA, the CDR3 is TGCGCCGGCAGCCAAGAGCTGTCAGGACCTCCGACTGAAGCTTTCTTT.

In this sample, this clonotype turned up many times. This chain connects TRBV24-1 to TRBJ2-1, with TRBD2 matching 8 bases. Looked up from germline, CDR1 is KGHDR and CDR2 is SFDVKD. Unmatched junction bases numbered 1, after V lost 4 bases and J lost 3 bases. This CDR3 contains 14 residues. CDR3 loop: CATSEAGDYNEQFF. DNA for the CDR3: TGTGCCACCAGTGAAGCGGGGGACTACAATGAGCAGTTCTTC.

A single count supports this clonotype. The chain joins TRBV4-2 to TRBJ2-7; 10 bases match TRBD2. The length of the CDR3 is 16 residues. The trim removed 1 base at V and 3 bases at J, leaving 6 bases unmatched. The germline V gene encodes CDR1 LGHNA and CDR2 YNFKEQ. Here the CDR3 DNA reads TGTGCCAGCAGCCAAGGGAAGCGGGAGGGGATCTACGAGCAGTACTTC. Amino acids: CASSQGKREGIYEQYF.

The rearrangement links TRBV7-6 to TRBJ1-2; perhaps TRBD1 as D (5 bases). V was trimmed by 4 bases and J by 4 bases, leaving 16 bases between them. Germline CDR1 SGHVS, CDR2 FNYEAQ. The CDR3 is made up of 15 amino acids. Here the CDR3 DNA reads TGTGCCAGCAGCTCCCAGGTGGGGGAAGGCTATGGCTACACCTTC. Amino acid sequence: CASSSQVGEGYGYTF.

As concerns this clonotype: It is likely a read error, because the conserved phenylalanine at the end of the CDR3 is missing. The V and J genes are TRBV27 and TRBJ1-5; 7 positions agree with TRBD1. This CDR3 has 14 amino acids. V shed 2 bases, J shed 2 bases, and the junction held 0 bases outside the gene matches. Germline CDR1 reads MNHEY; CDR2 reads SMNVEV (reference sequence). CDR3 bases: TGTGCCAGCAGTTTACAGGGGGGCAATCAGCCCCAGCATTTA. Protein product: CASSLQGGNQPQHL.

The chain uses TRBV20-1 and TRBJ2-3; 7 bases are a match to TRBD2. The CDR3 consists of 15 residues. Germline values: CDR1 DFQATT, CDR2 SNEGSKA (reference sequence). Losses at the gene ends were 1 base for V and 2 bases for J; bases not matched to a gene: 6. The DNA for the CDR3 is TGCAGTGCTAGAGTATCTAGCGGAACCACAGATACGCAGTATTTT. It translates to CSARVSSGTTDTQYF.

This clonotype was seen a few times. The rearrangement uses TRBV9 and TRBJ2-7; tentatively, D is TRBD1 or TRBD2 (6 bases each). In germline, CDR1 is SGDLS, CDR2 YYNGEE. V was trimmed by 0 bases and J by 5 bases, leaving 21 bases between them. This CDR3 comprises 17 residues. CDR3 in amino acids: CASSVGDTSYGGDEQYF. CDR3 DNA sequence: TGTGCCAGCAGCGTAGGGGACACCTCATACGGGGGTGACGAGCAGTACTTC.

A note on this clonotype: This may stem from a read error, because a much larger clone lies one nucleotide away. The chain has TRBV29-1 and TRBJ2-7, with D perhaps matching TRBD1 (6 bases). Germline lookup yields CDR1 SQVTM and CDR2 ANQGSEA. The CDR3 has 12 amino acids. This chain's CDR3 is CSVAPDSYERYF. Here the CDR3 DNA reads TGCAGCGTTGCCCCGGACAGCTACGAGCGGTACTTC.

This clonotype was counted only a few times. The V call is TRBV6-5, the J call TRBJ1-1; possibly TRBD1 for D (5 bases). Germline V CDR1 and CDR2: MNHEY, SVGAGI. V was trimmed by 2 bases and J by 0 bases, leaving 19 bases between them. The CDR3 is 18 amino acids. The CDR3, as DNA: TGTGCCAGCAGTTACGAGGCCTCAGGGCTGCGGGTGAACACTGAAGCTTTCTTT. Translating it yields CASSYEASGLRVNTEAFF.

CDR3: CASSPGRLADTQYF. DNA for the CDR3: TGCGCCAGCAGCCCCGGCCGGCTAGCGGATACGCAGTATTTT. This chain links TRBV4-3 with TRBJ2-3; possibly TRBD2 for D (6 bases). The V gene's germline CDR1 is LGHNA and CDR2 YSLEER. The CDR3 is 14 amino acids. Trimming pared 4 bases from V and 6 bases from J, leaving 14 bases between.